A single sample gave rise to the 10 T cell receptor beta chains below, sequenced in a study of shared clonotypes between healthy human individuals (dated by TCRdb to the early 2020s). Library preparation used the immunoSEQ multiplex PCR assay. TCRdb limited this immuneACCESS table to in-frame rearrangements with V and J called. A share of clones is missing; checked studies link under half to unresolved V genes, and the rest is unexplained. In all, the sample holds approximately 2.1 million clones, and approximately 93% of those were seen once. Under 0.45% of the sample is taken by the ten largest. The specimen was naive CD4+ T cells from PBMCs. The cell subset or site label on this specimen signifies: CD45RA+ positively selected. Receptors originate from a man aged 18 to 35 in good health. Some clones in this sample may be carry-over from other donors' samples.

This clone has a single count. The chain joins TRBV6-5 to TRBJ2-1; D perhaps matches TRBD2 (6 bases). V lost 2 bases and J lost 10, with 18 bases in between. The CDR3 is 15 amino acids. Germline V CDR1 and CDR2: MNHEY, SVGAGI. The CDR3 sequence is CASSYPGRGSREQFF. CDR3 DNA sequence: TGTGCCAGCAGTTACCCTGGACGGGGGTCTAGGGAGCAGTTCTTC.

V and J are TRBV11-2 and TRBJ2-2, with no clear D. Germline CDR1 is SGHAT and CDR2 is FQNNGV. Deletions cut 1 base from V and 0 bases from J, with 6 bases between. The CDR3 covers 15 residues. The CDR3 region has the DNA TGTGCCAGCAGCTTAGGGTATCCGAACACCGGGGAGCTGTTTTTT. The encoded protein is CASSLGYPNTGELFF.

The chain recombines TRBV9 with TRBJ2-5; D is ambiguous. Trimming cost V 0 bases and J 10 bases, with 13 bases left between them. The CDR3 runs 13 residues. Per the germline V gene, CDR1 is SGDLS and CDR2 is YYNGEE. In nucleotides, the CDR3 is TGTGCCAGCAGCGTAGCTCAAGGCAGTTACCAGTACTTC. Its protein product is CASSVAQGSYQYF.

The V and J genes are TRBV11-2 and TRBJ1-2; D remains ambiguous. Germline-derived CDR1 and CDR2 are SGHAT and FQNNGV. Trimming removed 1 base at V and 4 bases at J, with 7 bases between. This CDR3 comprises 13 residues. CDR3 nucleotides: TGTGCCAGCAGCTTAGCACAGAGCTATGGCTACACCTTC. Encoded protein: CASSLAQSYGYTF.

The rearrangement joins TRBV5-1 to TRBJ2-2, with D uncertain. V lost 0 bases to trimming and J lost 6 bases, with 12 bases between them. This CDR3 is built from 15 residues. Germline values: CDR1 SGHRS, CDR2 YFSETQ. CDR3 region: CASSLEQLFAGELFF. The DNA for the CDR3 is TGCGCCAGCAGCTTGGAACAGCTATTCGCCGGGGAGCTGTTTTTT. The whole variable domain, filled in from reference TRBV5-1 and TRBJ2-2, reads KAGVTQTPRYLIKTRGQQVTLSCSPISGHRSVSWYQQTPGQGLQFLFEYFSETQRNKGNFPGRFSGRQFSNSRSEMNVSTLELGDSALYLCASSLEQLFAGELFFGEGSRLTVL.

The chain has TRBV28 and TRBJ1-1; 7 bases map to TRBD1. CDR1 MDHEN and CDR2 SYDVKM come from the germline V gene. V gave up 4 bases and J gave up 9 bases; unmatched junction bases: 5. This CDR3 is built from 12 residues. CDR3 nucleotides: TGTGCCAGCAGTTCCGGGACAGCCAAAGCTTTCTTT. It encodes CASSSGTAKAFF.

The rearrangement uses TRBV4-2 and TRBJ1-4, with a weak D call TRBD1 (5 bases). CDR1 LGHNA and CDR2 YNFKEQ come from the germline V gene. Between the trimmed V and J ends, which lost 1 base and 2 bases, there was a span of 8 bases. CDR3 size: 15 residues. The CDR3 DNA sequence: TGTGCCAGCAGCCAAGCGCGGGACACTAATGAAAAACTGTTTTTT. Amino acid sequence: CASSQARDTNEKLFF.

The chain recombines TRBV5-5 with TRBJ2-7; weak D call: TRBD1 (6 bases). The CDR3 has 13 residues. Between the trimmed V and J ends, which lost 3 bases and 2 bases, there was a span of 9 bases. The germline V gene has CDR1 SGHKS and CDR2 YYEKEE (reference sequence). This chain's CDR3 is CASSYPGAYEQYF. CDR3 sequence (DNA): TGTGCCAGCAGCTACCCAGGGGCCTACGAGCAGTACTTC.

The V gene is TRBV4-2, the J gene TRBJ2-1; 12 bases are shared with TRBD2. This CDR3 is built from 19 residues. The germline CDR1 and CDR2 sequences are LGHNA and YNFKEQ. V dropped 0 bases and J dropped 0; count of bases not matched to a gene: 6. CDR3 coding DNA: TGTGCCAGCAGCCAAGAAGGGGGGGGACTAGCGGGCTCCTACAATGAGCAGTTCTTC. Its translation: CASSQEGGGLAGSYNEQFF.

The rearrangement links TRBV7-3 to TRBJ2-3; TRBD2 matches 9 bases. The junction had 3 bases not matched to a gene; V was cut back by 1 base and J by 4 bases. CDR1 and CDR2 from the germline V gene are SGHTA and FQGTGA. CDR3 length: 15 amino acids. The CDR3 DNA reads as TGTGCCAGCAGCTTAAGCGGGAGGGTCGCAGATACGCAGTATTTT. As protein: CASSLSGRVADTQYF.